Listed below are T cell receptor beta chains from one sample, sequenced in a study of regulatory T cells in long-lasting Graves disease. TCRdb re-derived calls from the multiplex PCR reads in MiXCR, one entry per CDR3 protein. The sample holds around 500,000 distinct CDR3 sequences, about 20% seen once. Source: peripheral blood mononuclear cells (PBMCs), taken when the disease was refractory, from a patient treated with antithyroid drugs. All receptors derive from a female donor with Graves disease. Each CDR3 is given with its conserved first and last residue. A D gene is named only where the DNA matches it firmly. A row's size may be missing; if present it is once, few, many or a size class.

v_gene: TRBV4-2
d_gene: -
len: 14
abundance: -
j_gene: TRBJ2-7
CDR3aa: CASSQVVQIYEQYF
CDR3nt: TGTGCCAGCAGCCAAGTGGTCCAAATCTACGAGCAGTACTTC

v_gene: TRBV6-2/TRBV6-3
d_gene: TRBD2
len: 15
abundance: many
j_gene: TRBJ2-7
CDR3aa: CASSYVAGVLREQYF
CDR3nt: TGTGCCAGCAGTTACGTCGCGGGGGTGTTGCGCGAGCAGTACTTC

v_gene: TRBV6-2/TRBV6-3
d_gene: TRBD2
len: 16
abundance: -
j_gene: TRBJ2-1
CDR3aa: CASSPPTSGIYNEQFF
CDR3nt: TGTGCCAGCAGCCCCCCTACTAGCGGAATCTACAATGAGCAGTTCTTC

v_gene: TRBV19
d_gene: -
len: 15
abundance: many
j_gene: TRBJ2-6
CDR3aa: CASSAGVYGANVLTF
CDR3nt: TGTGCCAGTAGTGCAGGGGTGTACGGGGCCAACGTCCTGACTTTC

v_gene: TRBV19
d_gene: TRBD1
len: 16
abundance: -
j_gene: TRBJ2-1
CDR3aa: CASTEGWDRGDNEQFF
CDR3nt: TGTGCCAGCACCGAAGGATGGGACAGGGGGGACAATGAGCAGTTCTTC

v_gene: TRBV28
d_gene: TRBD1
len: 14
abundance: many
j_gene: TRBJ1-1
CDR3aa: CASSSRGRRTEAFF
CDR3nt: TGTGCCAGCAGTTCCAGGGGGCGTCGGACTGAAGCTTTCTTT

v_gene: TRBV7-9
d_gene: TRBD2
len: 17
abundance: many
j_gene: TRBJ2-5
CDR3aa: CASSFTWGLAGAETQYF
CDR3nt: TGTGCCAGCAGCTTCACCTGGGGACTAGCGGGAGCAGAGACCCAGTACTTC

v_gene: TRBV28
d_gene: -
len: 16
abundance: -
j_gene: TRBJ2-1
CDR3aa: CASSLWPGTGQGEQFF
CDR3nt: TGTGCCAGCAGTTTATGGCCCGGGACGGGGCAGGGTGAGCAGTTCTTC

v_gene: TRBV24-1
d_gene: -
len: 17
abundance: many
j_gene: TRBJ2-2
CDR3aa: CATSAPDGTRNTGELFF
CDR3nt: TGTGCCACCAGTGCCCCGGACGGGACGAGAAACACCGGGGAGCTGTTTTTT

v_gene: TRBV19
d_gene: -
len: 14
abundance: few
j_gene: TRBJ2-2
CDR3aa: CASRASIVTGELFF
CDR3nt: TGTGCCAGTAGGGCTAGCATCGTCACCGGGGAGCTGTTTTTT

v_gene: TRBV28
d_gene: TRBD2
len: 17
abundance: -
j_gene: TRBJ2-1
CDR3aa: CASSSGGAGGLGNEQFF
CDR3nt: TGTGCCAGCAGTTCTGGTGGAGCGGGAGGATTGGGCAATGAGCAGTTCTTC

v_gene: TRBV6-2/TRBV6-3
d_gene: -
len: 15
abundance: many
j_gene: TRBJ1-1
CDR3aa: CASSYRGGLNTEAFF
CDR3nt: TGTGCCAGCAGTTACCGGGGAGGACTGAACACTGAAGCTTTCTTT

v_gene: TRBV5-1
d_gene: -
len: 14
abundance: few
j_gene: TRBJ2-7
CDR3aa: CASSVFDLTYEQYF
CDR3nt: TGCGCCAGCAGCGTCTTTGACCTCACCTACGAGCAGTACTTC

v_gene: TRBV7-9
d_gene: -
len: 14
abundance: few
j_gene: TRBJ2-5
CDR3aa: CASSRLGGTETQYF
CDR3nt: TGTGCCAGCAGTCGACTTGGCGGGACAGAGACCCAGTACTTC

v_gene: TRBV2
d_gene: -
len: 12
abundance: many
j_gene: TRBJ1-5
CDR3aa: CASSDWDQPQHF
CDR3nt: TGTGCCAGCAGTGATTGGGATCAGCCCCAGCATTTT

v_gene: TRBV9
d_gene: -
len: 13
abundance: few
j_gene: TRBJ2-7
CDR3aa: CASSEHSGAEQYF
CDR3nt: TGTGCCAGCAGCGAACATTCCGGGGCCGAGCAGTACTTC

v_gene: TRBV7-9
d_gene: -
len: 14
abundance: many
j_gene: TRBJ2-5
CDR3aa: CASSLVGLGETQYF
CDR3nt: TGTGCCAGCAGCTTAGTGGGACTCGGAGAGACCCAGTACTTC

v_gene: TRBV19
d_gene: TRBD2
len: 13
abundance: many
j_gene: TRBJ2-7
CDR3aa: CASALAVSYEQYF
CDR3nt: TGTGCCAGTGCCCTAGCGGTCAGCTACGAGCAGTACTTC

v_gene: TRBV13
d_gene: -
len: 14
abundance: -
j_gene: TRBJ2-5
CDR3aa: CASSSPEVLETQYF
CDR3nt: TGTGCCAGCAGCTCCCCAGAGGTACTAGAGACCCAGTACTTC

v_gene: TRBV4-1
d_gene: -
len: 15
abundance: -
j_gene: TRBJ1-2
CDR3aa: CASSQPQRTNYGYTF
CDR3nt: TGCGCCAGCAGCCAACCACAGCGGACCAACTATGGCTACACCTTC

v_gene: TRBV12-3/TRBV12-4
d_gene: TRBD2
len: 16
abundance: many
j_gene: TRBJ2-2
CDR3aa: CAIGSRIAGSTGELFF
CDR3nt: TGTGCCATCGGGTCCCGGATAGCGGGTAGTACCGGGGAGCTGTTTTTT

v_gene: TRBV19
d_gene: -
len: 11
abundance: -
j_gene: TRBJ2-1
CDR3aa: CASTDGPKQFF
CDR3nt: TGTGCCAGTACCGATGGGCCTAAGCAGTTCTTC

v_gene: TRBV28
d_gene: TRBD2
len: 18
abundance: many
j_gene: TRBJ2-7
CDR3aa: CASSSPHLAGTSGYEQYF
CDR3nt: TGTGCCAGCAGCTCACCCCACCTAGCCGGGACTAGCGGCTACGAGCAGTACTTC

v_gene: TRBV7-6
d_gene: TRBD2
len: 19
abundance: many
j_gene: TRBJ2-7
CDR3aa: CASSTRGEGTSGRKNEQYF
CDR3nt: TGTGCCAGCAGCACTCGGGGGGAAGGGACTAGCGGGAGAAAGAACGAGCAGTACTTC

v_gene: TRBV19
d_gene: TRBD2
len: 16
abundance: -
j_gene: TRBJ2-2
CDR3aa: CASSMRAGGYTGELFF
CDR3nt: TGTGCCAGTAGTATGAGAGCGGGAGGTTACACCGGGGAGCTGTTTTTT

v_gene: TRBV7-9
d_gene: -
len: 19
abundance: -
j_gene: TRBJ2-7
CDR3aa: CASSLASTLRGTRSYEQYF
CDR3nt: TGTGCCAGCAGCTTAGCGTCCACCCTCAGGGGAACGAGGTCCTACGAGCAGTACTTC

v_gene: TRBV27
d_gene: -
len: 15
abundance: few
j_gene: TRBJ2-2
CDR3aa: CASSSHGLTTGELFF
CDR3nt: TGTGCCAGCAGTTCCCATGGACTTACCACCGGGGAGCTGTTTTTT

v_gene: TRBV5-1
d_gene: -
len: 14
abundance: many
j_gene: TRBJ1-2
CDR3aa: CASSLGSRNYGYTF
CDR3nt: TGCGCCAGCAGCTTGGGAAGCAGGAACTATGGCTACACCTTC

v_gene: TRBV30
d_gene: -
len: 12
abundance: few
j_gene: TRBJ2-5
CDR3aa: CAFSKGQETQYF
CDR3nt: TGTGCCTTCAGCAAGGGCCAAGAGACCCAGTACTTC

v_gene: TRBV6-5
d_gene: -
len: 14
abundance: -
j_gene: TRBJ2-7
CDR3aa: CASSYGGADYEQYF
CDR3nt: TGTGCCAGCAGTTACGGCGGGGCCGACTACGAGCAGTACTTC

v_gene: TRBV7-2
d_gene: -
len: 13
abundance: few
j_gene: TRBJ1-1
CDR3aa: CASSRTVGTEAFF
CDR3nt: TGTGCCAGCAGTAGGACCGTCGGCACTGAAGCTTTCTTT

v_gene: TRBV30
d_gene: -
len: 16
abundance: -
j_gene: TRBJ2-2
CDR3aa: CAWSVPSTKYTGELFF
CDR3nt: TGTGCCTGGAGTGTTCCCTCGACCAAATACACCGGGGAGCTGTTTTTT

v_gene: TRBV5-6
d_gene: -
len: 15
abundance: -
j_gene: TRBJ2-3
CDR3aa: CASSLRTARTDTQYF
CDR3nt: TGTGCCAGCAGCTTGCGGACAGCCCGCACAGATACGCAGTATTTT

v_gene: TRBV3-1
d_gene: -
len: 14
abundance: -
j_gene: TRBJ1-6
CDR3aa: CASSQRRGNSPLHF
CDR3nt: TGTGCCAGCAGCCAAAGAAGGGGTAATTCACCCCTCCACTTT

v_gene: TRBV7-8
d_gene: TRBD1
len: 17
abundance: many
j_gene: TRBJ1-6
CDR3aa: CASSSGRTGDSYSPLHF
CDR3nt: TGTGCCAGCAGCTCAGGACGTACGGGGGACAGCTATTCACCCCTCCACTTT

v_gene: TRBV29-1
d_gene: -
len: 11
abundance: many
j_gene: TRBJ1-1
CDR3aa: CSIGRISEAFF
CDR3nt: TGCAGCATCGGGCGCATTTCTGAAGCTTTCTTT

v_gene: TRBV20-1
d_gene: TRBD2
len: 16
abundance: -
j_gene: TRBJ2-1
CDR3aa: CSASEAGTSGSNEQFF
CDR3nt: TGCAGTGCTAGCGAGGCCGGGACTAGCGGGAGCAATGAGCAGTTCTTC

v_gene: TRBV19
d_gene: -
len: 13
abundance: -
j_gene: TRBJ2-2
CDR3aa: CASISSGPGELFF
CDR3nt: TGTGCCAGTATCTCGTCGGGCCCCGGGGAGCTGTTTTTT

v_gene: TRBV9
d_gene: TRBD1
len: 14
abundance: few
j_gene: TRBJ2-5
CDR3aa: CASSVGGTGETQYF
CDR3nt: TGTGCCAGCAGCGTAGGTGGGACAGGGGAGACCCAGTACTTC

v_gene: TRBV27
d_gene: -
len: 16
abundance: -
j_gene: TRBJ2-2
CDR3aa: CASSLLRASNTGELFF
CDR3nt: TGTGCCAGCAGTTTACTTAGGGCCTCGAACACCGGGGAGCTGTTTTTT

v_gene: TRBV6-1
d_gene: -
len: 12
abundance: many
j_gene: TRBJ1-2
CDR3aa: CASSGGRYGYTF
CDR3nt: TGTGCCAGCTCGGGGGGGCGCTATGGCTACACCTTC

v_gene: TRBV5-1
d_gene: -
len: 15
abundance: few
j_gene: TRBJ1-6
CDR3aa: CASSPIGDVFETLHF
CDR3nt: TGCGCCAGCAGCCCTATCGGGGATGTGTTCGAGACCCTCCACTTT

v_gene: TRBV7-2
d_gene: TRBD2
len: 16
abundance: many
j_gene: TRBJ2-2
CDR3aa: CASSHSGGRVTGELFF
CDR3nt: TGTGCCAGCAGCCATAGCGGGGGCCGGGTCACCGGGGAGCTGTTTTTT

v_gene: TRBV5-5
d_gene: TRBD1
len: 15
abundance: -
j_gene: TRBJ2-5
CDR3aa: CASSSRQGWQETQYF
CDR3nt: TGTGCCAGCAGCTCCCGACAGGGGTGGCAAGAGACCCAGTACTTC

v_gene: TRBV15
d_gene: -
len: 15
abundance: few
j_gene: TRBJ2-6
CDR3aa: CATSRANSGANVLTF
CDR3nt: TGTGCCACCAGCCGTGCCAACTCTGGGGCCAACGTCCTGACTTTC

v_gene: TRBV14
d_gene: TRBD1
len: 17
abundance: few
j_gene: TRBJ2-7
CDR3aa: CASSQAPGQNFAYEQYF
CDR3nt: TGTGCCAGCAGCCAAGCCCCGGGACAGAATTTTGCCTACGAGCAGTACTTC

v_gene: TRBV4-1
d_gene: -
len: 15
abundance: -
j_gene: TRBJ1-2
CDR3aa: CASSQDLGGYYGYTF
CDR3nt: TGCGCCAGCAGCCAAGATCTTGGGGGGTACTATGGCTACACCTTC

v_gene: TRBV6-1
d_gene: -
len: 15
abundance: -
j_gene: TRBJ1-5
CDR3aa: CASRGVMGSNQPQHF
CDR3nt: TGTGCCAGCAGGGGAGTGATGGGGAGCAATCAGCCCCAGCATTTT

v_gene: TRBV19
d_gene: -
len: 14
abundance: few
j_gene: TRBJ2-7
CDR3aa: CASSPSGLSYEQYF
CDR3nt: TGTGCCAGTAGTCCCAGCGGACTCTCCTACGAGCAGTACTTC

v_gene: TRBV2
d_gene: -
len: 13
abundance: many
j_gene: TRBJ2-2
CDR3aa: CASRRGDTGELFF
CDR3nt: TGTGCCAGCAGAAGGGGGGACACCGGGGAGCTGTTTTTT

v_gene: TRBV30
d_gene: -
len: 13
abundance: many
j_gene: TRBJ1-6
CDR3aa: CAWRQGRNSPLHF
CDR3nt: TGTGCCTGGAGGCAGGGTCGGAATTCACCCCTCCACTTT

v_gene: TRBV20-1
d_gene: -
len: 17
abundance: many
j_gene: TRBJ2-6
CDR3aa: CSARALRGRTGANVLTF
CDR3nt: TGCAGTGCTAGAGCGTTGAGAGGGCGGACTGGGGCCAACGTCCTGACTTTC

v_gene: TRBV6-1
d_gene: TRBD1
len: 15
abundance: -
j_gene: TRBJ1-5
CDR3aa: CASYSRQGAYQPQHF
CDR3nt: TGTGCCAGCTATAGCCGACAGGGGGCCTATCAGCCCCAGCATTTT

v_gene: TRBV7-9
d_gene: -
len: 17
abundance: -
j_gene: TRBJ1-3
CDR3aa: CASSFNPQSFSGNTIYF
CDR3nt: TGTGCCAGCAGCTTTAATCCCCAGTCTTTCTCTGGAAACACCATATATTTT

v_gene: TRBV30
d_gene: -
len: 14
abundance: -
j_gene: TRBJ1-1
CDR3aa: CAWRPGTLNTEAFF
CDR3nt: TGTGCCTGGAGGCCCGGGACCTTGAACACTGAAGCTTTCTTT

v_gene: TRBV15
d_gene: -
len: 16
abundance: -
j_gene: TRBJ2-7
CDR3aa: CATSRDSGVPSYEQYF
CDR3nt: TGTGCCACCAGCAGAGATTCGGGGGTACCCTCCTACGAGCAGTACTTC

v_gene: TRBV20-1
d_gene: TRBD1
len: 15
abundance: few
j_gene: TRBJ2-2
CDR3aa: CSARRQGAYTGELFF
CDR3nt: TGCAGTGCCAGAAGACAGGGGGCCTACACCGGGGAGCTGTTTTTT

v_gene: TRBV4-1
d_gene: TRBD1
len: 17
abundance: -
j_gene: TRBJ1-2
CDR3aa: CASSQDTTGGGKDGYTF
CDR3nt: TGCGCCAGCAGCCAAGATACGACAGGGGGCGGTAAGGATGGCTACACCTTC